The entry that follows covers one TCR beta chain sequence. Its antigen is not known. Then a second PCR, running about 6 to 12 cycles, was carried out with a sample-barcoded 5' primer and a J-beta primer mix. Researchers report that a template-switch adaptor with 12 random nucleotides tagged each cDNA molecule. A single record per CDR3 protein comes from TCRdb applying MiXCR to the 5' RACE reads. The table records 550,000 to 750,000 distinct CDR3 sequences, around 20% of them present only once. Collection of roughly 10 milliliters of peripheral blood was performed for each donor. This entry belongs to a study of blood T cells in healthy people across ages. Study conclusions and caveats: Roughly linearly, TCR beta diversity per million T cells fell as age increased.

CDR3 length: 14 amino acids. V was cut by 5 bases and J by 1 base, with 10 bases left in between. Looked up from germline, CDR1 is KGHDR and CDR2 is SFDVKD. Sequenced material: blood. The gene calls are TRBV24-1 and TRBJ1-1; D gene uncertain. The sequence derives from a man in his 70s in good health. In DNA, the CDR3 is TGTGCCACCAGTGCAGGCAGAAAGAACACTGAAGCTTTCTTT. This encodes CATSAGRKNTEAFF.